This T cell receptor beta chain is from a study of beta chain features in type 1 diabetes. Study results and caveats: Type 1 diabetes patients showed fewer insertions and more deletions at VDJ junctions. In all four CD4+ subsets, TCRB CDR3 length was significantly, moderately reduced in type 1 diabetes.

The isolated RNA, all of it, was reverse transcribed, so expressed TCRB transcripts were what got sequenced. Some 3.6 million reads on average were seen across naive, central memory and regulatory T cell samples. Generated by immunoSEQ multiplex PCR, the TCRdb table keeps only in-frame clones and is missing some. The sample includes a few hundred thousand clones, about a fifth seen only once; the top ten take 0.028%. This clone was seen a handful of times. Antigen unknown. V was cut by 7 bases and J by 3 bases, with 15 bases left in between. This CDR3 region has 14 residues. Germline loops: CDR1 SNHLY, CDR2 FYNNEI. Naive, central memory, regulatory and stem cell-like memory cells within the CD4+ compartment were sorted using CD45RO/CCR7/CD25/CD127/CD95/CD27. Purities over 95% were achieved in all sorted populations.

The origin of this receptor is a woman aged 40 to 50 with type 1 diabetes. The chain uses TRBV2 and TRBJ1-1; possibly TRBD1 for D (5 bases). The sequenced material came from naive CD4+ T cells from blood. The CDR3 nucleotides read TGTGCCAGCACCACGGGGGGTGGGGACACTGAAGCTTTCTTT. It translates to CASTTGGGDTEAFF.